This T cell receptor (beta chain) is from a study of OX40 agonist ivuxolimab in advanced cancers. About the study as a whole: Ivuxolimab was an agonistic, fully human IgG2 monoclonal antibody directed against OX40 (CD134), a costimulatory receptor. Prior anti-PD-1, anti-PD-L1 or anti-CTLA-4 therapy was permitted, and about two fifths of dose-escalation patients had received checkpoint inhibitors. The monotherapy dose-escalation portion (N ≈ 52 patients) of the phase I ivuxolimab trial is reported in the paper. A male proportion of around 81% and a mean age of 60 years, ranging from roughly 23 to 90, were recorded for the dose-escalation cohort. The purpose of peripheral TCRbeta sequencing was to test whether ivuxolimab changed TCR sequence diversity and led to clonal T-cell expansion. Intravenous ivuxolimab was administered to patients every 2 weeks at six dose levels: 0.01, 0.1, 0.3, 1.5, 3 and 10 mg/kg. Of the approximately 53 patients in dose escalation, some 20 had hepatocellular carcinoma, some 15 had melanoma, 9 had renal cell carcinoma and 9 had head and neck cancer. Partial responses occurred in three dose-escalation patients: two with cutaneous melanoma and one with hepatocellular carcinoma.

Patients with autoimmune disease history or receiving systemic immunosuppression were excluded from the trial. Peripheral blood for TCR sequencing was collected from all dose cohorts at baseline, on cycle 4 day 1, and on cycle 7 day 1. Samples were obtained from an open-label, multicenter, first-in-human phase I dose-escalation trial of ivuxolimab. Adults with locally advanced or metastatic head and neck squamous cell, hepatocellular, melanoma or renal cell carcinoma were enrolled in the trial. Before TCR sequencing, CD4+ T cells and CD8+ T cells from peripheral blood were sorted into separate populations. General conclusions and limits of the study: The antigen specificity of the clonally expanded peripheral T cells was not determined. On average, CD8+ T cells showed more expanded clones than CD4+ T cells after ivuxolimab. Low levels of normalized T-cell clonal expansion were also seen in some patients who did not respond. In the 0.1-3.0 mg/kg groups, partial responders were among the patients with the lowest normalized peripheral clonal expansion, particularly in CD8+ T cells. At doses of 0.1 to 3.0 mg/kg, clonal expansion of both CD4+ and CD8+ T cells in blood was seen between baseline and week 6.

As regards this clone: This receptor's antigen is unknown. Per-base qualities were not stored, and no clone one base away is much larger.

To sequence the TCRbeta CDR3 region, genomic DNA was isolated from the sorted cells. The immunoSEQ Assay was used for sequencing of TCRbeta CDR3 regions. TCRdb re-hosts the immuneACCESS table, in-frame sequences only. Its copies lack some clones; in the studies checked, an unresolved V gene accounts for under half of them, and the cause for the rest is not known. The sample table records roughly 46,000 clones; approximately 90% of these occur just once. Of the sample, under 0.65% falls within the top ten clones. This clonotype was sampled from an adult with an advanced solid tumor such as melanoma, head and neck, liver or kidney cancer. This specimen consisted of CD4+ or CD8+ T cells sorted from blood, obtained in a trial of the OX40 agonist ivuxolimab.

The DNA sequence follows: TGCGCCAGCAGCTCGGGACAGCCCAGCACAGATACGCAGTATTTT. This codes for CASSSGQPSTDTQYF. The V gene is TRBV5-1 and the J gene is TRBJ2-3; TRBD1 fits 7 bases in the junction. The CDR3 starts with the cysteine, ends with the phenylalanine, and has 15 residues. Only the CDR3 DNA is retained, 45 bases long and in frame from the first base. The germline V gene encodes CDR1 SGHRS and CDR2 YFSETQ. Trimming removed 3 bases from V and 0 bases from J; the gene matches leave 4 bases unexplained.